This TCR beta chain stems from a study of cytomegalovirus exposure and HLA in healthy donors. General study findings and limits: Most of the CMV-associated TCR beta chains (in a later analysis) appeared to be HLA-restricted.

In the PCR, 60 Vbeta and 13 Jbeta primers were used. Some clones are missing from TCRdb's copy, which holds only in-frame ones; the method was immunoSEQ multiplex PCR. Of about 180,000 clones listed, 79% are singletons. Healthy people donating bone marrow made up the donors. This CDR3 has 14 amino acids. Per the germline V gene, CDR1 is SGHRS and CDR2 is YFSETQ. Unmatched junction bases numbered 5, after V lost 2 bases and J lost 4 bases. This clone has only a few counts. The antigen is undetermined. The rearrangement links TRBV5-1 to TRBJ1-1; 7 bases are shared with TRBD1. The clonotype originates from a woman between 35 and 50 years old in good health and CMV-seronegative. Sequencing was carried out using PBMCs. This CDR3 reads CASSLPGQTTEAFF. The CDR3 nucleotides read TGCGCCAGCAGCTTACCGGGACAGACCACTGAAGCTTTCTTT.